This T cell receptor (beta chain) emerged from a study of T cells in Graves' hyperthyroidism and ophthalmopathy. RNA transcripts yielded amplified TCR beta CDR3 regions. The TCR CDR3 was amplified in a first-round RT-PCR using the HTBI primer set. TCRdb re-derived calls from the multiplex PCR reads in MiXCR, one entry per CDR3 protein. The sample holds more than 500,000 distinct CDR3 sequences; 46% are singletons and the top ten take 44%. Germline V gene lookup returns CDR1 LNHDA and CDR2 SQIVND (reference sequence). Trimming cost V 3 bases and J 1 base, with 12 bases left between them. CDR3 length: 15 amino acids. The diagnoses drew upon clinical symptoms, serum thyroxine and TRAb, thyroid ultrasound and orbital computed tomography. Overall study findings and caveats: The blood repertoire included most of the expanded thyroid clonotypes above 0.001.

Ten or more counts support this clonotype. Its antigen is as yet unknown. V and J are TRBV19 and TRBJ1-2; unclear D gene. The receptor was isolated from an adult woman with Graves' disease, either hyperthyroidism or ophthalmopathy (not recorded which). The sample was peripheral blood or thyroid tissue (not recorded which). This chain's CDR3 is CASSITSANNYGYTF. The CDR3 coding sequence is TGTGCCAGTAGTATTACATCGGCAAATAACTATGGCTACACCTTC.